The clone carrying this T cell receptor (beta chain) has more than one count but fewer than ten. Its antigen remains unidentified. Per the germline V gene, CDR1 is SGHRS and CDR2 is YFSETQ. This CDR3 is 18 amino acids long. Germline trimming cut 0 bases from V and 1 base from J; bases unmatched to any gene: 5. The TCRbeta library was prepared with unique molecular identifiers. One entry per CDR3 protein, called by TCRdb with MiXCR from the PCR reads. The sample lists 300,000 to 400,000 distinct CDR3 sequences, 15% to 20% occurring once. This entry is derived from a study of T-cell reconstitution after alpha-beta-depleted transplantation in children. Study-wide results and limits: Some patients showed high day-60 TCRbeta diversity, which derived from surviving recipient T cells and thymic progenitors.

The TCR originated in a male patient aged 2-15 years who had a stem cell transplant for acute lymphoblastic leukemia, so the T cells may come from the graft donor. The sequencing here drew on PBMCs, mostly from graft donor cells, taken 360 days after TCRalphabeta/CD19-depleted stem cell transplant. The genes are TRBV5-1 and TRBJ2-6, with 9 bases fitting TRBD2. The CDR3 reads CASSLVSLAGSGANVLTF. Written as DNA, the CDR3 is TGCGCCAGCAGCTTGGTCAGCCTAGCGGGATCTGGGGCCAACGTCCTGACTTTC.